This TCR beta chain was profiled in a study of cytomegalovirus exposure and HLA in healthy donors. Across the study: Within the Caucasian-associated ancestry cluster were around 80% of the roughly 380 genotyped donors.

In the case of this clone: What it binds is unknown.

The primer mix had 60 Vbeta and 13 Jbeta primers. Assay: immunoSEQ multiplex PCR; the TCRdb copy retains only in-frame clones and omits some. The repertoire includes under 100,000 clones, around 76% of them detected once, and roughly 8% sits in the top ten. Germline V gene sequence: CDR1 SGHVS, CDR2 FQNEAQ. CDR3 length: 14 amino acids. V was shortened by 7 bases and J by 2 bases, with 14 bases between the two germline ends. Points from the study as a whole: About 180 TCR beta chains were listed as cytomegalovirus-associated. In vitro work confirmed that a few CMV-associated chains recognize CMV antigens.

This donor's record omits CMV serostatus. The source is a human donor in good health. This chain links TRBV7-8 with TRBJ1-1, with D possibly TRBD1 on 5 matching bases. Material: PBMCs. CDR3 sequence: CASTYSGANTEAFF. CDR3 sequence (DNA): TGTGCCAGCACCTATAGTGGGGCAAACACTGAAGCTTTCTTT.